These T cell receptor beta chains were read from a single sample in a study of PD-1 blockade in classical Hodgkin lymphoma. TCRdb keeps only in-frame clones here, not all; method: immunoSEQ multiplex PCR. The sample lists 46,000 or so clones, about 88% occurring once. This specimen consisted of peripheral blood mononuclear cells (PBMCs), obtained at baseline. These receptors came from a human donor with classical Hodgkin lymphoma. Both conserved end residues are part of each CDR3.

J gene,V gene,CDR3 protein
TRBJ2-2,TRBV28,CASSLMGWGRNTGELFF
TRBJ2-5,TRBV5-1,CASSLTPGTSGGAQYF
TRBJ2-5,TRBV4-1,CASASGGQIRETQYF
TRBJ2-7,TRBV4-1,CASSQPQAAEQYF
TRBJ1-6,TRBV28,CASSSLQGAVTPLHF
TRBJ1-2,TRBV15,CATSSGTNYGYTF
TRBJ1-1,TRBV7-2,CASSSGQVYTEAFF
TRBJ1-1,TRBV27,CASSLTGHGTEAFF
TRBJ2-2,TRBV7-3,CASKTSEYPGELFF
TRBJ2-5,TRBV5-6,CASSLAGQGETQYF
TRBJ1-5,TRBV18,CASSPSDRGNQPQHF
TRBJ1-4,TRBV5-4,CASSSTGALGKLFF
TRBJ1-2,TRBV9,CASSTQVYGYTF
TRBJ2-2,TRBV2,CASSDFFAGSAGELFF
TRBJ1-1,TRBV5-1,CASSLGVGNTEAFF
TRBJ2-3,TRBV19,CASSLGGFPDTQYF
TRBJ2-1,TRBV11-2,CASSHLAGVGDEQFF
TRBJ1-4,TRBV19,CATGSGQGPPGSEKLFF
TRBJ2-1,TRBV27,CASSFSGYNNEQFF
TRBJ2-7,TRBV19,CASSSSGTSGNNEQYF
TRBJ2-2,TRBV4-2,CASSNLAGDTGELFF
TRBJ1-2,TRBV18,CASSPAGSTNYGYTF
TRBJ1-2,TRBV28,CASSLGRGTDGYTF